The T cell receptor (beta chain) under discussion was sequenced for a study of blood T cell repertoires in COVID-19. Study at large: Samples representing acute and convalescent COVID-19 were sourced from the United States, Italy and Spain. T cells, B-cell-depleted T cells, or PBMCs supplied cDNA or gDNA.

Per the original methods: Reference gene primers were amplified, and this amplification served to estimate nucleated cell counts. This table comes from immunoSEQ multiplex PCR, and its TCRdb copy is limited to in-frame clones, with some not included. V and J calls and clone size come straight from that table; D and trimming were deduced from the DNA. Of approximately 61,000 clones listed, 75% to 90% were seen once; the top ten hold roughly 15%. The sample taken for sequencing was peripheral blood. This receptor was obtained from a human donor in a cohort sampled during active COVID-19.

The CDR3 loop is CASSVTSGGGEQFF. The CDR3 DNA sequence: TGTGCCAGCAGTGTCACTAGCGGGGGAGGTGAGCAGTTCTTC. The chain recombines TRBV28 with TRBJ2-1; 11 bases match TRBD2. Germline V CDR1 and CDR2: MDHEN, SYDVKM. The CDR3 loop spans 14 amino acids. The trim removed 5 bases at V and 9 bases at J, leaving 6 bases unmatched. The complete variable domain, with remaining parts taken from reference TRBV28 and TRBJ2-1, reads DVKVTQSSRYLVKRTGEKVFLECVQDMDHENMFWYRQDPGLGLRLIYFSYDVKMKEKGDIPEGYSVSREKKERFSLILESASTNQTSMYLCASSVTSGGGEQFFGPGTRLTVL.